This T cell receptor (beta chain) was documented in a study of T cell responses to AZD1222 COVID-19 vaccine. Details on this clone: Its antigen is undetermined.

Points from the study as a whole: Clonal diversity was possibly underestimated, and the donors were mostly white British, with more females. Spike-specific TCR repertoires showed rising breadth and depth after two AZD1222 doses. Every sample of the repertoires postdated the peak T cell response. Epitopes outside B.1.351 and B.1.1.7 mutated regions reportedly drew nearly half of spike TCRs.

TCRdb's table, derived via immunoSEQ multiplex PCR, lists solely in-frame clones and lacks some. This repertoire shows some 120,000 clones, 90% found once; its top ten account for 4.4%. CDR3 size: 15 residues. Looked up from germline, CDR1 is SGDLS and CDR2 is YYNGEE. The V gene end was trimmed by 3 bases and the J gene end by 0 bases; junction bases not matched to a gene: 2. The chain links TRBV9 to TRBJ2-1; 8 nucleotides align to TRBD2. The receptor comes from an adult in good health. This specimen consisted of peripheral blood, obtained on day 0 of MenACWY control vaccination. The CDR3 DNA is TGTGCCAGCAGCGAACTAGCGGCCTCCTACAATGAGCAGTTCTTC. This translates into CASSELAASYNEQFF. The complete variable domain, with remaining parts taken from reference TRBV9 and TRBJ2-1, reads DSGVTQTPKHLITATGQRVTLRCSPRSGDLSVYWYQQSLDQGLQFLIQYYNGEERAKGNILERFSAQQFPDLHSELNLSSLELGDSALYFCASSELAASYNEQFFGPGTRLTVL.